The 15 T cell receptor beta chains reported below all come from one sample, sequenced in a study of blood T cell repertoires in COVID-19. Repertoires were generated with immunoSEQ multiplex PCR, while TCRdb's copy carries only in-frame clones and drops some. The table shows 95,000 to 120,000 clones, with 85% occurring only once. The sample was peripheral blood. These receptors all stem from a woman aged 60-75 years with COVID-19, enrolled during active disease.

The CDR3 DNA is TGTGCCAGCTGGGACAGGAAACGACAAGAGACCCAGTACTTC. Translated: CASWDRKRQETQYF. The J gene is TRBJ2-5, the V gene TRBV27, with 8 bases identical to TRBD1. The germline CDR1 and CDR2 sequences are MNHEY and SMNVEV (reference sequence). V trimming: 8 bases; J trimming: 2 bases; junction bases outside the gene matches: 7. CDR3 size: 14 residues.

The chain employs TRBV3-1 (or the pseudogene TRBV3-2) and TRBJ2-2; 7 nucleotides match TRBD2. This CDR3 spans 16 amino acids. Germline V lookup: CDR1 LGHDT, CDR2 YNNKEL (reference sequence). V gave up 4 bases and J gave up 4 bases; unmatched junction bases: 9. This CDR3 reads CASSPYWEGITGELFF. Written as DNA, the CDR3 is TGTGCCAGCAGCCCGTACTGGGAGGGGATCACCGGGGAGCTGTTTTTT.

The genes are TRBV27 and TRBJ1-2; 8 bases are a match to TRBD1. The CDR3 contains 16 residues. V was pared by 2 bases and J by 2 bases, with 7 bases of the junction left unmatched. CDR1 MNHEY and CDR2 SMNVEV come from the germline V gene (reference sequence). The CDR3, as DNA: TGTGCCAGCAGTTTAGATCAGGGGGCGACCAACTATGGCTACACCTTC. The encoded protein is CASSLDQGATNYGYTF.

The chain carries TRBV30 and TRBJ1-5; 7 nucleotides line up with TRBD1. The CDR3 length is 15 residues. J gave up 6 bases and V 1 base, and 9 bases lay outside the gene matches. Germline values: CDR1 GTSNPN, CDR2 SVGIG (reference sequence). CDR3: CAWSESGTVGQPQHF. CDR3 DNA sequence: TGTGCCTGGAGTGAATCCGGGACAGTCGGTCAGCCCCAGCATTTT.

This chain joins TRBV27 and TRBJ1-5, with 8 positions matching TRBD1. The J segment lost 4 bases and the V segment lost 5 bases, leaving 4 bases of the junction unmatched. This CDR3 is 14 amino acids long. Germline CDR1 reads MNHEY; CDR2 reads SMNVEV (reference sequence). The CDR3 DNA sequence: TGTGCCAGCAGTGAGACAGGGGAGAATCAGCCCCAGCATTTT. Its protein product is CASSETGENQPQHF.

This clone came up once. The chain employs TRBV7-3 and TRBJ1-1, with D uncertain. Trimming removed 0 bases from V and 5 bases from J, with 13 bases in between. The germline CDR1 and CDR2 sequences are SGHTA and FQGTGA. The CDR3 runs to 15 residues. The CDR3 protein is CASSLTAGWGTEAFF. CDR3 nucleotides: TGTGCCAGCAGCTTAACGGCGGGATGGGGTACTGAAGCTTTCTTT.

This sequence joins TRBV27 and TRBJ1-1; no firm D call. Deletions cut 3 bases from V and 6 bases from J, with 8 bases between. CDR1 is MNHEY and CDR2 is SMNVEV in the germline V gene (reference sequence). CDR3 length: 12 residues. CDR3 region: CASSFKGAEAFF. The CDR3 DNA reads as TGTGCCAGCAGTTTTAAGGGAGCTGAAGCTTTCTTT.

The chain couples TRBV19 to TRBJ2-3, with TRBD2 identical over 12 bases. V trimming: 5 bases; J trimming: 1 base; junction bases outside the gene matches: 10. This CDR3 region has 18 residues. CDR1 and CDR2 (germline): LNHDA, SQIVND (reference sequence). CDR3 region: CASSYGLAGGQGTDTQYF. The CDR3 DNA reads as TGTGCCAGTAGTTACGGGCTAGCGGGGGGGCAGGGCACAGATACGCAGTATTTT.

The CDR3 DNA reads TGCAGCCCCGGGGCTGGGGCCAACGTCCTGACTTTC. Protein sequence: CSPGAGANVLTF. The chain recombines TRBV29-1 with TRBJ2-6; D might be TRBD2 (5 bases). The CDR3 is made up of 12 amino acids. The V gene lost 8 bases and the J gene lost 2 bases, with 7 bases spanning the gap. CDR1 and CDR2 (germline): SQVTM, ANQGSEA.

The chain couples TRBV6-5 to TRBJ1-5; possible D gene TRBD1, 6 bases. CDR1 MNHEY and CDR2 SVGAGI come from the germline V gene. Trimming shortened V by 6 bases and J by 4 bases, and 10 bases separated the two germline ends. The CDR3 length is 13 residues. This CDR3 reads CASRRGQNQPQHF. The CDR3 region has the DNA TGTGCCAGCAGACGCGGACAGAATCAGCCCCAGCATTTT.

The chain employs TRBV19 and TRBJ1-1; D is uncertain. Trimming removed 7 bases from V and 1 base from J, with 19 bases in between. Germline CDR1 is LNHDA and CDR2 is SQIVND (reference sequence). There are 16 residues in the CDR3. The CDR3: CASTPRAQEANTEAFF. CDR3 sequence (DNA): TGTGCCAGTACCCCGCGGGCCCAGGAGGCGAACACTGAAGCTTTCTTT.

This clone was recorded a few times. The chain is built from TRBV5-5 and TRBJ1-2; D gene unclear. Germline values: CDR1 SGHKS, CDR2 YYEKEE (reference sequence). The V end was cut by 1 base, the J end by 8 bases, with 9 bases between. This CDR3 is 12 amino acids long. The CDR3 sequence: CASSLLGWGYTF. In nucleotides, the CDR3 is TGTGCCAGCAGCTTGCTCGGGTGGGGCTACACCTTC.

The chain employs TRBV19 and TRBJ1-2; possible D gene TRBD1, 5 bases. The germline V gene has CDR1 LNHDA and CDR2 SQIVND (reference sequence). There are 13 residues in the CDR3. Trimming took off 6 bases at V and 4 bases at J, with 12 bases between the two ends. The CDR3 DNA sequence: TGTGCCAGTAGCCCAGGCGGGGGCTATGGCTACACCTTC. Its translation is CASSPGGGYGYTF.

This chain links TRBV7-3 with TRBJ1-4; TRBD1 might be the D (6 bases). Trimming left V 2 bases short and J 0 bases short, with 13 bases between. This CDR3 is 17 amino acids long. Per the germline V gene, CDR1 is SGHTA and CDR2 is FQGTGA. CDR3 amino acids: CASSLEGKGATNEKLFF. In nucleotides, the CDR3 is TGTGCCAGCAGCTTAGAGGGAAAGGGGGCAACTAATGAAAAACTGTTTTTT.

This chain links TRBV6-6 with TRBJ1-2; weak D call: TRBD1 (6 bases). CDR1 and CDR2 (germline): MNHNY, SVGAGI (reference sequence). CDR3 size: 14 residues. Trimming shortened V by 9 bases and J by 3 bases, and 17 bases separated the two germline ends. The CDR3 region has the DNA TGTGCCAGTGCTGACTACAGGGATCACTATGGCTACACCTTC. Encoded protein: CASADYRDHYGYTF.